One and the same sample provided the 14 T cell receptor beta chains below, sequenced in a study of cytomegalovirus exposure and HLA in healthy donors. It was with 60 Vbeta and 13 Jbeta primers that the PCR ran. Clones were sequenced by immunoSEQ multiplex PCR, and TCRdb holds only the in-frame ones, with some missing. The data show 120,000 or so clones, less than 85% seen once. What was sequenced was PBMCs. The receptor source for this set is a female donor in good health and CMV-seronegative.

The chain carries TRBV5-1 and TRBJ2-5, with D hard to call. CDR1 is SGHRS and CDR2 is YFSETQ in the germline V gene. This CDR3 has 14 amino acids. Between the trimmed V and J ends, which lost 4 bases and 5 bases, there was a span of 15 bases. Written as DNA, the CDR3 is TGCGCCAGCAGCCCCTCGGTAGCCGCGGAGACCCAGTACTTC. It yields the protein CASSPSVAAETQYF.

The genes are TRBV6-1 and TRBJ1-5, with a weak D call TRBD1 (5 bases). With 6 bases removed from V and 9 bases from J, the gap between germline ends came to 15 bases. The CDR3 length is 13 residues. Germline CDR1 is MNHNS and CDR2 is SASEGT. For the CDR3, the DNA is TGTGCCAGCAGCCTCCAGGGTCAATCGCCCCAGCATTTT. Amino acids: CASSLQGQSPQHF.

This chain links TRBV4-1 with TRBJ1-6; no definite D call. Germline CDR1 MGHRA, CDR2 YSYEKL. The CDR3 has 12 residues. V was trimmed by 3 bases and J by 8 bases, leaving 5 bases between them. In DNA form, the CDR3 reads TGCGCCAGCAGCCACCCTTATTCACCCCTCCACTTT. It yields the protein CASSHPYSPLHF.

The CDR3 DNA reads as TGTGCCAGCAGCCAGCGGATAAAAGAGACCCAGTACTTC. It is translated as CASSQRIKETQYF. This chain joins TRBV5-6 and TRBJ2-5; possibly TRBD2 for D (5 bases). This CDR3 region has 13 residues. Germline values: CDR1 SGHDT, CDR2 YYEEEE. V was trimmed by 4 bases and J by 3 bases, leaving 10 bases between them.

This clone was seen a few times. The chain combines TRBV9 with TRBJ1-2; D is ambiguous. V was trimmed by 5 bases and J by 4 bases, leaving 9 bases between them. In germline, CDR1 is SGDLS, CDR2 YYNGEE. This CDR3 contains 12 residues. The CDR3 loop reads CASSLPSYGYTF. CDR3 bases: TGTGCCAGCAGTTTACCTAGCTATGGCTACACCTTC.

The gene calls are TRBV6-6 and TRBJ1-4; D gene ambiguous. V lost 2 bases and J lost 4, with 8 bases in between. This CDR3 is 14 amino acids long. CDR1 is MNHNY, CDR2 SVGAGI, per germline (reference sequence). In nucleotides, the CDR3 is TGTGCCAGCAGTTACGACGGAGTTAATGAAAAACTGTTTTTT. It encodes CASSYDGVNEKLFF.

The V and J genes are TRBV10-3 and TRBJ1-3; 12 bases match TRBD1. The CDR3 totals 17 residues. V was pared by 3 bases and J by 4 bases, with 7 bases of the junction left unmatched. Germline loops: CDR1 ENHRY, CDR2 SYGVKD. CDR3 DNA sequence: TGTGCCATCAGTGATCCGGGACAGGGGGCGGCCGGAAACACCATATATTTT. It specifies CAISDPGQGAAGNTIYF.

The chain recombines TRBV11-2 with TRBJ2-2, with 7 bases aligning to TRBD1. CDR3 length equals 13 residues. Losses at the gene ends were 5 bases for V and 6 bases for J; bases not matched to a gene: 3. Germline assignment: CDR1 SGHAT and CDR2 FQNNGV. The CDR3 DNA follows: TGTGCCAGCAGCCTACAGGGGTCCGGGGAGCTGTTTTTT. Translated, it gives CASSLQGSGELFF.

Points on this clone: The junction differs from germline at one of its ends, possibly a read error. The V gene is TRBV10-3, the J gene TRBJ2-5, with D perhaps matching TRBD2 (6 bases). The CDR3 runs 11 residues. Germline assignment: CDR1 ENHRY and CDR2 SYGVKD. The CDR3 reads CAISGGTPGDF. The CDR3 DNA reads TGTGCCATCTCTGGCGGGACCCCCGGCGACTTC.

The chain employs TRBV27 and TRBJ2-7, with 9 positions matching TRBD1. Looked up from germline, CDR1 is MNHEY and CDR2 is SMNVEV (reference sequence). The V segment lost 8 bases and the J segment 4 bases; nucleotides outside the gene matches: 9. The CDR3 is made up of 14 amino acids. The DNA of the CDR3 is TGTGCCAGCTCAACCCCCGGGACAGGGTACGAGCAGTACTTC. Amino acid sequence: CASSTPGTGYEQYF.

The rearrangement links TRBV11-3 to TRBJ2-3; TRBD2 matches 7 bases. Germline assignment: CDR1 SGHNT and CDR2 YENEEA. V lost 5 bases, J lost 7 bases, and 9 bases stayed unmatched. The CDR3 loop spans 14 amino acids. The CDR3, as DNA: TGTGCCAGCAGCGGGGGGGGTGGGGCACATACGCAGTATTTT. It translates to CASSGGGGAHTQYF.

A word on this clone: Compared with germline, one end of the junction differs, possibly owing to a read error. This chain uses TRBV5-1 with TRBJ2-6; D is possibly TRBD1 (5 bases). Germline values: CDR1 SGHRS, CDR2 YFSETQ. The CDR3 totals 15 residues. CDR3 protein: CASSLKVTGANGLTF. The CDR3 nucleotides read TGCGCCAGCAGCTTGAAAGTAACTGGGGCCAACGGCCTGACTTTC.

The CDR3 reads CASSLSRAVRVSGANVLTF. The CDR3 nucleotides are TGTGCCAGCAGTCTTTCGCGGGCGGTACGGGTTTCTGGGGCCAACGTCCTGACTTTC. The rearrangement links TRBV28 to TRBJ2-6; the D gene is possibly TRBD2 (5 bases). The V end was cut by 5 bases, the J end by 1 base, with 21 bases between. Germline assignment: CDR1 MDHEN and CDR2 SYDVKM. This CDR3 region has 19 residues.

Here the CDR3 reads CASSLAAGVHEQYF. CDR3 coding DNA: TGTGCCAGCAGCCTGGCGGCTGGCGTCCACGAGCAGTACTTC. The chain uses TRBV7-2 and TRBJ2-5; D uncertain. The J call is in doubt because the DNA end fits TRBJ2-7 better. Germline V lookup: CDR1 SGHTA, CDR2 FQGNSA. The CDR3 is 14 residues long.